This T cell receptor (beta chain) was identified during a study of blood T cell repertoires in COVID-19. Study details: The cDNA or gDNA used as material had been derived from T cells, B-cell-depleted T cells, or PBMCs.

This CDR3 spans 15 amino acids. Germline CDR1 SSHAT, CDR2 FNYEAQ (reference sequence). TCRdb keeps only in-frame clones here, not all; method: immunoSEQ multiplex PCR. The sample yields roughly 140,000 clones, around 80% seen once. Notes on this clone: One end of the junction does not line up with germline, which may come from a read error.

Sequenced: peripheral blood. This chain links TRBV7-7 with TRBJ2-1, with 7 bases lining up with TRBD1. The source of this sequence is a woman aged 55-69 years with acute or convalescent COVID-19. DNA for the CDR3: TGTGCTAGCAGCTTAGACGGGGTCCAGGGGGTAGAGCAGTTCTTC. Its protein is CASSLDGVQGVEQFF.